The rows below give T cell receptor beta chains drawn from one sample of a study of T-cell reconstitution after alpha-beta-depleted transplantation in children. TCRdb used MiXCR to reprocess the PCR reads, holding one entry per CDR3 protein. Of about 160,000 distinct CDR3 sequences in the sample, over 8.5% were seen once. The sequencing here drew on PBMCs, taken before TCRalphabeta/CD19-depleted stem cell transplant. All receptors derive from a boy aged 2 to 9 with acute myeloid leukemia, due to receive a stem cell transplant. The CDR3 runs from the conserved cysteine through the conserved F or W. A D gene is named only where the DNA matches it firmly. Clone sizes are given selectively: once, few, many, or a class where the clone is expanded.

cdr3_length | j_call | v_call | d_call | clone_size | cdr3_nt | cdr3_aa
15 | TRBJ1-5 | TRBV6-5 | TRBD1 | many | TGTGCCAGCAGTCACAGCAGGGGGCGGGAGCAGCCCCAGCATTTT | CASSHSRGREQPQHF
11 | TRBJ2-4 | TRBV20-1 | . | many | TGCAGTGCTAGAGAGGGTGAAATTCAGTACTTC | CSAREGEIQYF
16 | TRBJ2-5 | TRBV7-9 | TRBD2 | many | TGTGCCAGCAGCTTAGGTAGCGGGTCGTACCAAGAGACCCAGTACTTC | CASSLGSGSYQETQYF
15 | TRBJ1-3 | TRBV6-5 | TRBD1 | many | TGTGCCAGCAGTTACAAGGCAGGGGGAGGAAACACCATATATTTT | CASSYKAGGGNTIYF
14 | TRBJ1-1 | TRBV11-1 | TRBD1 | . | TGTGCCAGCAGCTTAGGTAGGGGGCCGGCTGAAGCTTTCTTT | CASSLGRGPAEAFF
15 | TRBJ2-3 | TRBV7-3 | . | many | TGTGCCAGCAGCTTATCCCCAGATTACACAGATACGCAGTATTTT | CASSLSPDYTDTQYF
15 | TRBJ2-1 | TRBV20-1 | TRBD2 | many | TGCAGTGCTAGTGGGGGACTAGCGGGAGGAAATGAGCAGTTCTTC | CSASGGLAGGNEQFF
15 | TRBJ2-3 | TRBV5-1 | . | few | TGCGCCAGCAGCTTCGGCACCACCGGCACAGATACGCAGTATTTT | CASSFGTTGTDTQYF
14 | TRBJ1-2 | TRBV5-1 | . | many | TGCGCCAGCAGCTTGGCCCCGGATTTCTCTGGCTACACCTTC | CASSLAPDFSGYTF
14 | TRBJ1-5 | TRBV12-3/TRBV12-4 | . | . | TGTGCCAGCAGCCTCAGCCTGGGCCATCAGCCCCAGCATTTT | CASSLSLGHQPQHF
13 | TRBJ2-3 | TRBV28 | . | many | TGTGCCAGCAGTTTATGGGTGACAGATACGCAGTATTTT | CASSLWVTDTQYF